These 10 T cell receptor beta chains came from one sample sequenced in a study of T-cell reconstitution after alpha-beta-depleted transplantation in children. Molecular barcoding with unique molecular identifiers was used for the TCRbeta library. Via MiXCR, TCRdb re-called the PCR reads, giving one row per CDR3 protein. The sample lists 200,000 to 250,000 distinct CDR3 sequences, roughly 8.3% occurring once. The input for sequencing was PBMCs, mostly from graft donor cells, taken 360 days after TCRalphabeta/CD19-depleted stem cell transplant. The receptor set was obtained from a male patient between 2 and 15 years old who had a stem cell transplant for acute myeloid leukemia, so the T cells may come from the graft donor.

This clonotype was counted between two and nine times. CDR3 DNA: TGTGCCAGCAGCTTAGAGAGGGGCAGAAACTATGGCTACACCTTC. Amino acid sequence: CASSLERGRNYGYTF. The chain uses TRBV7-6 and TRBJ1-2; a possible D gene is TRBD1 (5 bases). The length of the CDR3 is 15 residues. The germline V gene has CDR1 SGHVS and CDR2 FNYEAQ. Trimming removed 1 base from V and 2 bases from J, with 11 bases in between.

This clonotype was seen more than once but under ten times. The rearrangement links TRBV29-1 to TRBJ1-4; no clear D gene. The V and J ends lost 4 bases and 4 bases respectively, with 10 bases between them. Germline V CDR1 and CDR2: SQVTM, ANQGSEA. The CDR3 spans 13 residues. In nucleotides, the CDR3 is TGCAGCGTTGCCGGGAGCGGTAATGAAAAACTGTTTTTT. It is translated as CSVAGSGNEKLFF. Full variable domain (missing parts from reference TRBV29-1 and TRBJ1-4): SAVISQKPSRDICQRGTSLTIQCQVDSQVTMMFWYRQQPGQSLTLIATANQGSEATYESGFVIDKFPISRPNLTFSTLTVSNMSPEDSSIYLCSVAGSGNEKLFFGSGTQLSVL.

This clonotype was counted ten times or more. In DNA form, the CDR3 reads TGTGCCAGCAGTTTACGGGGAAACTATGGCTACACCTTC. This encodes CASSLRGNYGYTF. This chain connects TRBV12-3 or TRBV12-4 to TRBJ1-2; D is unclear. The CDR3 is 13 amino acids. Between the trimmed V and J ends, which lost 2 bases and 2 bases, there was a span of 6 bases.

In this sample, this clonotype turned up many times. This chain links TRBV4-2 with TRBJ2-5; D is perhaps TRBD1 (6 bases). With 0 bases removed from V and 4 bases from J, the gap between germline ends came to 6 bases. CDR1 and CDR2 (germline): LGHNA, YNFKEQ. The length of the CDR3 is 13 residues. As DNA, the CDR3 is TGTGCCAGCAGCCAAGAAGGGGGAGAGACCCAGTACTTC. It encodes CASSQEGGETQYF.

Many counts were recorded for this clonotype. The chain employs TRBV5-1 and TRBJ1-1; D remains unclear. Germline V lookup: CDR1 SGHRS, CDR2 YFSETQ. The V end was cut by 0 bases, the J end by 6 bases, with 9 bases between. CDR3 length: 13 amino acids. CDR3 sequence reads: CASSLGRTSEAFF. In DNA form, the CDR3 reads TGCGCCAGCAGCTTGGGAAGGACCTCTGAAGCTTTCTTT.

This clonotype was counted ten times or more. The V call is TRBV12-3 or TRBV12-4, the J call TRBJ2-5, with D hard to call. The V end lost 6 bases, the J end lost 6 bases, and 14 bases lay between the germline ends. The CDR3 runs 13 residues. The CDR3 DNA reads TGTGCCAGCAGGGGCCCGATGGCACAGACCCAGTACTTC. As protein: CASRGPMAQTQYF.

There are a few counts of this clonotype. V gene TRBV10-3 combines with J gene TRBJ2-2, with 7 bases aligning to TRBD1. This CDR3 has 16 residues. V was clipped by 11 bases and J by 4 bases; unmatched bases: 16. The V gene's germline CDR1 is ENHRY and CDR2 SYGVKD. CDR3 residues: CAHGTDLKLSTGELFF. The CDR3 bases are TGTGCCCATGGGACAGACCTAAAATTGAGCACCGGGGAGCTGTTTTTT.

This clonotype has at least ten counts. The chain carries TRBV18 and TRBJ2-1; the match to TRBD2 covers 9 bases. Germline CDR1 reads KGHSH; CDR2 reads LQKENI. With V trimmed by 6 bases and J by 0 bases, 6 bases remained unmatched. CDR3 length: 16 residues. The CDR3 nucleotides read TGTGCCAGCTCGCCTCTAGCGGGAAGCTCCTACAATGAGCAGTTCTTC. Its translation: CASSPLAGSSYNEQFF.

In its sample, this clonotype was seen many times. The rearrangement joins TRBV12-3 or TRBV12-4 to TRBJ1-5; D call uncertain. The CDR3 has 11 amino acids. Deletions cut 3 bases from V and 6 bases from J, with 3 bases between. The CDR3 spells CASSLGQPQHF. CDR3 nucleotide sequence: TGTGCCAGCAGTTTGGGTCAGCCCCAGCATTTT.

In this sample, this clonotype turned up a few times. The genes are TRBV7-3 and TRBJ2-3, with D perhaps TRBD2 (5 bases). In germline, CDR1 is SGHTA, CDR2 FQGTGA. CDR3 size: 15 residues. Trimming removed 3 bases from V and 1 base from J, with 11 bases in between. CDR3 amino acids: CASSLTGMGTDTQYF. The DNA of the CDR3 is TGTGCCAGCAGCTTGACCGGGATGGGCACAGATACGCAGTATTTT. Full variable domain (missing parts from reference TRBV7-3 and TRBJ2-3): GAGVSQTPSNKVTEKGKYVELRCDPISGHTALYWYRQSLGQGPEFLIYFQGTGAADDSGLPNDRFFAVRPEGSVSTLKIQRTERGDSAVYLCASSLTGMGTDTQYFGPGTRLTVL.